These 28 T cell receptor beta chains originate from one sample sequenced in a study of shared clonotypes between healthy human individuals. Repertoires were generated with immunoSEQ multiplex PCR, while TCRdb's copy carries only in-frame clones and drops some. Of 2,500,000 or so clones listed, 93% were seen once; the top ten hold about 0.34%. Sequences were obtained from naive CD4+ T cells from PBMCs. Subset meaning: CD45RA+ positively selected. Every receptor here comes from a man aged 18 to 35 in good health. Some clones in this sample may be carry-over from other donors' samples.

The V gene is TRBV5-1, the J gene TRBJ1-4, with no clear D. Trimming left V 4 bases short and J 8 bases short, with 18 bases between. CDR3 length: 15 amino acids. Germline V lookup: CDR1 SGHRS, CDR2 YFSETQ. This CDR3 reads CASSPGNGPEEKLFF. CDR3 DNA: TGCGCCAGCAGCCCCGGAAACGGGCCGGAGGAAAAACTGTTTTTT.

This clone has a single count. The rearrangement links TRBV29-1 to TRBJ2-1, with unresolved D. Germline CDR1 is SQVTM and CDR2 is ANQGSEA. This CDR3 is 13 amino acids long. V dropped 6 bases and J dropped 5 bases, with 14 bases sitting between them. CDR3: CSVIEDGDNEQFF. CDR3 bases: TGCAGCGTGATAGAGGACGGAGACAATGAGCAGTTCTTC.

This chain uses TRBV27 with TRBJ2-2, with TRBD1 as a possible D gene (5 bases). CDR3 length: 14 residues. The V end lost 10 bases, the J end lost 5 bases, and 17 bases lay between the germline ends. Per germline, CDR1 MNHEY and CDR2 SMNVEV (reference sequence). CDR3 sequence: CAIAPQGGTGELFF. In nucleotides, the CDR3 is TGTGCCATTGCCCCCCAGGGTGGGACCGGGGAGCTGTTTTTT.

V gene TRBV5-1 combines with J gene TRBJ2-1, with 10 bases fitting TRBD2. Germline CDR1 is SGHRS and CDR2 is YFSETQ. The CDR3 contains 17 residues. V shed 4 bases and J 15 bases; nucleotides not matched to a gene: 22. The CDR3 coding sequence is TGCGCCAGCAGCGCTGTACTAGCGGGATTAACACAACCCGCGACGTTCTTC. It encodes CASSAVLAGLTQPATFF.

The chain couples TRBV27 to TRBJ2-7; possibly TRBD1 for D (5 bases). Trimming took 2 bases from V and 5 from J, leaving 13 bases between them. Germline values: CDR1 MNHEY, CDR2 SMNVEV (reference sequence). This CDR3 comprises 14 residues. DNA of the CDR3: TGTGCCAGCAGTTTACTGGCAGGGATCAACGAGCAGTACTTC. Protein sequence: CASSLLAGINEQYF.

The V call is TRBV18, the J call TRBJ2-1; D is unclear. Germline loops: CDR1 KGHSH, CDR2 LQKENI. The CDR3 totals 13 residues. V lost 4 bases and J 6 bases, leaving 10 bases between the germline ends. The CDR3 DNA sequence: TGTGCCAGCTCACTTTTTCGGCCCAATGAGCAGTTCTTC. It translates to CASSLFRPNEQFF. Supplemented by reference TRBV18 and TRBJ2-1, the full variable domain reads NAGVMQNPRHLVRRRGQEARLRCSPMKGHSHVYWYRQLPEEGLKFMVYLQKENIIDESGMPKERFSAEFPKEGPSILRIQQVVRGDSAAYFCASSLFRPNEQFFGPGTRLTVL.

The chain has TRBV7-3 and TRBJ2-1; D possibly corresponds to TRBD2 (6 bases). V dropped 2 bases and J dropped 7 bases, with 15 bases sitting between them. Germline CDR1 and CDR2: SGHTA and FQGTGA. CDR3 length: 15 amino acids. CDR3 loop: CASSLGLPGENEQFF. CDR3 DNA sequence: TGTGCCAGCAGCTTAGGACTTCCGGGGGAGAATGAGCAGTTCTTC.

V is TRBV2 and J is TRBJ2-7, with TRBD1 matching 9 bases. Germline CDR1 reads SNHLY; CDR2 reads FYNNEI. CDR3 length: 15 amino acids. Germline trimming cut 8 bases from V and 1 base from J; bases unmatched to any gene: 9. CDR3 sequence (DNA): TGTGCCAGCGGCAGGGACAGGGTCCTTTCCTACGAGCAGTACTTC. It codes for CASGRDRVLSYEQYF.

The genes are TRBV29-1 and TRBJ1-2; D call uncertain. CDR1 SQVTM and CDR2 ANQGSEA come from the germline V gene. The V end was cut by 1 base, the J end by 4 bases, with 16 bases between. The CDR3 has 15 amino acids. CDR3 DNA: TGCAGCGTTGAAGGTTATGGGAGGGTGACCTATGGCTACACCTTC. As protein: CSVEGYGRVTYGYTF.

The CDR3 loop is CAISEGQGRIYGYTF. As DNA, the CDR3 is TGTGCCATCAGTGAAGGACAGGGGCGTATCTATGGCTACACCTTC. The chain has TRBV10-3 and TRBJ1-2, with 9 bases matching TRBD1. The V segment lost 3 bases and the J segment 4 bases; nucleotides outside the gene matches: 6. The CDR3 has 15 amino acids. Germline CDR1 reads ENHRY; CDR2 reads SYGVKD.

CDR3 sequence reads: CASSVGGVAHYGYTF. DNA for the CDR3: TGTGCCAGCAGCGTAGGAGGTGTTGCCCACTATGGCTACACCTTC. This chain joins TRBV9 and TRBJ1-2, with D unresolved. Trimming pared 0 bases from V and 3 bases from J, leaving 12 bases between. The CDR3 contains 15 residues. CDR1 SGDLS and CDR2 YYNGEE come from the germline V gene.

The V gene is TRBV9, the J gene TRBJ2-7; a possible D gene is TRBD2 (5 bases). This CDR3 has 14 residues. Germline V lookup: CDR1 SGDLS, CDR2 YYNGEE. V was trimmed by 6 bases and J by 8 bases, leaving 21 bases between them. The DNA of the CDR3 is TGTGCCAGCACCCTGGGAGCGACCGACTTGAAGCAGTACTTC. Translating it yields CASTLGATDLKQYF.

The V call is TRBV2, the J call TRBJ1-3; D not resolved. This CDR3 region has 13 residues. The germline CDR1 and CDR2 sequences are SNHLY and FYNNEI. Trimming took 6 bases from V and 3 from J, leaving 9 bases between them. The CDR3 loop reads CASSSYHGNTIYF. The CDR3 DNA reads TGTGCCAGCAGCTCGTACCATGGAAACACCATATATTTT.

V is TRBV11-2 and J is TRBJ2-3; 8 nucleotides align to TRBD2. The CDR3 loop spans 16 amino acids. The V and J ends lost 2 bases and 0 bases, in that order; junction bases with no gene match: 4. Germline V lookup: CDR1 SGHAT, CDR2 FQNNGV. The CDR3 loop is CASSLRLAPSTDTQYF. As DNA, the CDR3 is TGTGCCAGCAGCTTAAGACTAGCGCCCAGCACAGATACGCAGTATTTT.

V is TRBV27 and J is TRBJ2-3; no clear D gene. The CDR3 loop spans 15 amino acids. Trimming cost V 3 bases and J 0 bases, with 10 bases left between them. Per germline, CDR1 MNHEY and CDR2 SMNVEV (reference sequence). CDR3 region: CASSFRASSTDTQYF. The CDR3 nucleotides read TGTGCCAGCAGTTTTCGAGCTTCTAGCACAGATACGCAGTATTTT.

The chain links TRBV7-8 to TRBJ1-5; 9 nucleotides match TRBD1. The CDR3 totals 16 residues. V was pared by 3 bases and J by 5 bases, with 8 bases of the junction left unmatched. Germline loops: CDR1 SGHVS, CDR2 FQNEAQ. CDR3: CASSFRSGQGYQPQHF. As DNA, the CDR3 is TGTGCCAGCAGCTTTAGGTCCGGACAGGGGTATCAGCCCCAGCATTTT. The full variable domain, rest sourced from reference TRBV7-8 and TRBJ1-5, is GAGVSQSPRYKVAKRGQDVALRCDPISGHVSLFWYQQALGQGPEFLTYFQNEAQLDKSGLPSDRFFAERPEGSVSTLKIQRTQQEDSAVYLCASSFRSGQGYQPQHFGDGTRLSIL.

This chain connects TRBV5-4 to TRBJ1-1; 8 nucleotides match TRBD1. The CDR3 runs 15 residues. V shed 3 bases and J 2 bases; nucleotides not matched to a gene: 6. In germline, CDR1 is SGHNT, CDR2 YYREEE (reference sequence). The chain's CDR3 is CASSSRDRSNTEAFF. CDR3 DNA sequence: TGTGCCAGCAGCTCCCGGGACAGGAGTAACACTGAAGCTTTCTTT.

The V and J genes are TRBV10-3 and TRBJ2-4; TRBD2 is a possible D gene (5 bases). Per the germline V gene, CDR1 is ENHRY and CDR2 is SYGVKD. The length of the CDR3 is 16 residues. V was shortened by 3 bases and J by 0 bases, with 12 bases between the two germline ends. CDR3 in amino acids: CAISEAVNIAKNIQYF. The CDR3 DNA follows: TGTGCCATCAGTGAAGCGGTGAATATAGCCAAAAACATTCAGTACTTC.

This clone has just one count. V is TRBV6-4 and J is TRBJ2-3; tentatively, D is TRBD2 (6 bases). Germline assignment: CDR1 MRHNA and CDR2 SNTAGT. V lost 6 bases, J lost 0 bases, and 13 bases lay in between. The CDR3 sequence is 15 residues long. CDR3 loop: CASSVLASSTDTQYF. Here the CDR3 DNA reads TGTGCCAGCAGCGTCCTAGCGTCTAGCACAGATACGCAGTATTTT.

The chain couples TRBV6-5 to TRBJ2-5; either TRBD1 or TRBD2 may supply D (5 bases each). Germline lookup yields CDR1 MNHEY and CDR2 SVGAGI. This CDR3 has 15 residues. V was cut by 6 bases and J by 5 bases, with 19 bases left in between. Written as DNA, the CDR3 is TGTGCCAGCAGATCCGAGGGCAGGGTGTCGGAGACCCAGTACTTC. It translates to CASRSEGRVSETQYF.

V is TRBV28 and J is TRBJ1-2; D gene uncertain. Per the germline V gene, CDR1 is MDHEN and CDR2 is SYDVKM. Trimming took 6 bases from V and 7 from J, leaving 15 bases between them. CDR3 length: 13 residues. Written as DNA, the CDR3 is TGTGCCAGCAGCACTATGGGGAGAAGTGGCTACACCTTC. Protein product: CASSTMGRSGYTF.

This chain connects TRBV30 to TRBJ2-7; 9 nucleotides align to TRBD1. The CDR3 has 17 residues. The ends lost 3 bases at V and 6 bases at J; junction bases unmatched: 18. Germline V gene sequence: CDR1 GTSNPN, CDR2 SVGIG (reference sequence). CDR3 amino acids: CAWSKYGPGQGSSEQYF. The CDR3 bases are TGTGCCTGGAGCAAATACGGCCCGGGACAGGGTTCTTCCGAGCAGTACTTC.

This clone was counted only a few times. The chain joins TRBV9 to TRBJ1-1; D is ambiguous. V dropped 2 bases and J dropped 0 bases, with 8 bases sitting between them. Looked up from germline, CDR1 is SGDLS and CDR2 is YYNGEE. CDR3 size: 14 residues. The CDR3 DNA reads as TGTGCCAGCAGCGTTTCAGTAATGAACACTGAAGCTTTCTTT. Its protein product is CASSVSVMNTEAFF.

The chain uses TRBV7-3 and TRBJ2-5; 8 nucleotides align to TRBD1. V gave up 5 bases and J gave up 7 bases; unmatched junction bases: 9. The CDR3 covers 14 residues. The V gene's germline CDR1 is SGHTA and CDR2 FQGTGA. CDR3 nucleotides: TGTGCCAGCAGCCCCCAGGGGGCCGGCGGGACCCAGTACTTC. Protein: CASSPQGAGGTQYF.

The chain uses TRBV4-1 and TRBJ2-7; TRBD1 matches at 9 bases. The CDR3 is 15 amino acids. Germline V gives CDR1 MGHRA, CDR2 YSYEKL. V gave up 11 bases and J gave up 0 bases; unmatched junction bases: 11. CDR3 amino acids: CASQGQGQRSYEQYF. In DNA, the CDR3 is TGCGCCTCTCAGGGACAGGGCCAACGCTCCTACGAGCAGTACTTC.

The V call is TRBV28, the J call TRBJ2-7; tentatively, D is TRBD1 (6 bases). This CDR3 contains 14 residues. V was cut by 5 bases and J by 0 bases, with 11 bases left in between. CDR1 and CDR2 (germline): MDHEN, SYDVKM. The CDR3, as DNA: TGTGCCAGCAGTGTAGGACAGAGCTCCTACGAGCAGTACTTC. It is translated as CASSVGQSSYEQYF.

The rearrangement joins TRBV9 to TRBJ2-5, with D possibly being TRBD2 (6 bases). CDR3 length equals 15 residues. From germline, CDR1 is SGDLS and CDR2 YYNGEE. Trimming removed 3 bases at V and 5 bases at J, with 17 bases between. The CDR3 reads CASSGELGGSETQYF. The CDR3 region has the DNA TGTGCCAGCAGCGGCGAATTGGGGGGTAGCGAGACCCAGTACTTC.

The chain employs TRBV7-3 and TRBJ2-4, with 10 bases that match TRBD1. V trimming: 7 bases; J trimming: 4 bases; junction bases outside the gene matches: 7. The CDR3 contains 15 residues. Germline loops: CDR1 SGHTA, CDR2 FQGTGA. In DNA form, the CDR3 reads TGTGCCAGCAATACACCGGGACAGGGGAAAAACATTCAGTACTTC. Its translation is CASNTPGQGKNIQYF.